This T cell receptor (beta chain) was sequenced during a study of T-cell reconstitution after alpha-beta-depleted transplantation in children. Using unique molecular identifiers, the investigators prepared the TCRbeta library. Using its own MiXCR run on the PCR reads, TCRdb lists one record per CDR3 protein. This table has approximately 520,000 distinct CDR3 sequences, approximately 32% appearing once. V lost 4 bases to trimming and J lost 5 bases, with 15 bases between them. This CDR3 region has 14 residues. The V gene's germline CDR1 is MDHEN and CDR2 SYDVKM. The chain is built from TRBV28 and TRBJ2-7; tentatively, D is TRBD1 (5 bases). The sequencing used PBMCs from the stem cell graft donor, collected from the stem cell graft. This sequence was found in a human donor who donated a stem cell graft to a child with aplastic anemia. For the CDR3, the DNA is TGTGCCAGCAGTTCCAGGGTTACTTGGAACGAGCAGTACTTC. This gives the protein CASSSRVTWNEQYF.